The clone carrying this TCR beta chain appeared a few times. Original data processing: By means of reference gene primer amplification, nucleated cell counts were estimated. The repertoire was sequenced with immunoSEQ multiplex PCR; TCRdb's copy has only in-frame clones and lacks some. V, J and clone size derive from that table, while D and trimming were established from the DNA sequence. Of about 150,000 clones in the sample, roughly four fifths were seen once. The CDR3 length is 13 residues. The V end was cut by 3 bases, the J end by 4 bases, with 7 bases between. Germline-derived CDR1 and CDR2 are LNHDA and SQIVND (reference sequence). This specimen belongs to a study of blood T cell repertoires in COVID-19. Turning to the study itself: The United States, Italy and Spain provided the acute and convalescent COVID-19 samples. Nucleic acid was either cDNA or gDNA, and it came from T cells, B-cell-depleted T cells, or PBMCs.

The sample was peripheral blood. The sequence was collected from a man aged 70-80 years with active or convalescent COVID-19. This chain uses TRBV19 with TRBJ1-5; possibly TRBD1 for D (5 bases). The CDR3 region is CASSMGGNQPQHF. The CDR3 DNA reads TGTGCCAGTAGTATGGGGGGGAATCAGCCCCAGCATTTT. The full variable domain, completed using reference TRBV19 and TRBJ1-5, is DGGITQSPKYLFRKEGQNVTLSCEQNLNHDAMYWYRQDPGQGLRLIYYSQIVNDFQKGDIAEGYSVSREKKESFPLTVTSAQKNPTAFYLCASSMGGNQPQHFGDGTRLSIL.